This T cell receptor beta chain was sequenced for a study of identical twins. Study findings and constraints: Out-of-frame beta sequences exhibited a weaker degree of excess twin sharing.

In every case, the donor was a healthy Caucasian. The V and J ends lost 5 bases and 2 bases respectively, with 16 bases between them. Looked up from germline, CDR1 is KGHDR and CDR2 is SFDVKD. This CDR3 comprises 16 residues. Template switching (which added a universal primer site) was used, and cDNA carried unique molecular identifiers. A single record per CDR3 protein comes from TCRdb applying MiXCR to the 5' RACE reads. The sample has hundreds of thousands of distinct CDR3 sequences; 7% to 7.5% are singletons. This clonotype has a count of ten or more. Its target is unknown. This sample also appeared in a second study, on yellow fever vaccine responses in identical twins. From that paper: Reportedly, the T cell response mounted by twins to vaccine seemed partly convergent, partly personalized.

The V gene is TRBV24-1, the J gene TRBJ2-3; no clear D. Sample: PBMCs. This TCR came from a woman between 18 and 29 years old in good health. CDR3 sequence (DNA): TGTGCCACCAGTGCTTGGTCGTCAACCTCCACAGATACGCAGTATTTT. It codes for CATSAWSSTSTDTQYF.